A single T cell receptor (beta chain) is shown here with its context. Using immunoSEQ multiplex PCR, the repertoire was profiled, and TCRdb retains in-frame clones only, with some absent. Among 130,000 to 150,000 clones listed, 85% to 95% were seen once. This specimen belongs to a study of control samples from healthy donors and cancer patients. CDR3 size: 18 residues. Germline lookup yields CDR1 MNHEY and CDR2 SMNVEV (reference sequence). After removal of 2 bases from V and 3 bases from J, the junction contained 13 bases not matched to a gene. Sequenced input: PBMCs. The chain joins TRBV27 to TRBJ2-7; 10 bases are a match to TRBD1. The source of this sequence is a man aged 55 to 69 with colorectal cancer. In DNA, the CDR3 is TGTGCCAGCAGTTTAGGGCTAGACAGGGGGCGAGGGGTCTACGAGCAGTACTTC. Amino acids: CASSLGLDRGRGVYEQYF.